Listed below are T cell receptor beta chains from one sample, sequenced in a study of OX40 agonist ivuxolimab in advanced cancers. Measured with immunoSEQ multiplex PCR; TCRdb has only the in-frame clones, and not every one. The table shows under 90,000 clones, with 85% to 90% occurring only once. The specimen comprised CD4+ or CD8+ T cells sorted from blood, sampled in a trial of the OX40 agonist ivuxolimab. Receptor source: an adult with an advanced solid tumor such as melanoma, head and neck, liver or kidney cancer. Both conserved end residues are part of each CDR3. A D gene is named only where the DNA matches it firmly. Size values are once, few and many counts, or a class for expanded clones, and some rows have none.

V,D,J,size,DNA,CDR3
TRBV29-1,NA,TRBJ2-5,NA,TGCAGCGTTGGACGGCGCCAAGAGACCCAGTACTTC,CSVGRRQETQYF
TRBV19,NA,TRBJ1-3,few,TGTGCCAGTAGGCTTGGAGGGGATGGAAACACCATATATTTT,CASRLGGDGNTIYF
TRBV9,TRBD1,TRBJ1-6,few,TGTGCCAGCAGCGTAATGGGACAGGGCGGGAATTCACCCCTCCACTTT,CASSVMGQGGNSPLHF
TRBV18,NA,TRBJ2-1,NA,TGTGCCAGCTCACTTGGGGTAGCGAACTACAATGAGCAGTTCTTC,CASSLGVANYNEQFF
TRBV6-5,NA,TRBJ2-4,NA,TGTGCCAGCATGGGAGAGGGCCGGGAGATGTTGTACTTC,CASMGEGREMLYF
TRBV9,NA,TRBJ2-1,once,TGTGCCAGCAGCCCCATCTATATGGGCAATGAGCAGTTCTTC,CASSPIYMGNEQFF
TRBV4-1,NA,TRBJ2-1,few,TGCGCCAGCAGCCAAGATGATTGGGTAGAAGGCAATGAGCAGTTCTTC,CASSQDDWVEGNEQFF
TRBV11-2,NA,TRBJ2-7,once,TGTGCCAGCAGCTTCGGGAGCTCCTACGAGCAGTACTTC,CASSFGSSYEQYF
TRBV5-4,NA,TRBJ1-2,NA,TGTGCCAGCAGCTTGGCAGCGTTCGGTAAATATGGCTACACCTTC,CASSLAAFGKYGYTF
TRBV5-3,TRBD2,TRBJ2-1,NA,TGTGCCAGAAGCCCAAACGGGAGGGACGCCTACAATGAGCAGTTCTTC,CARSPNGRDAYNEQFF
TRBV7-2,NA,TRBJ2-5,once,TGTGCCAGCAGCTTAGCGACTAAGGGGGGGGAGACCCAGTACTTC,CASSLATKGGETQYF
TRBV19,NA,TRBJ2-1,NA,TGTGCCAGTACCGACACCCGGGGCGGCTACAATGAGCAGTTCTTC,CASTDTRGGYNEQFF
TRBV5-1,TRBD1,TRBJ2-7,NA,TGCGCCAGCAGCTCTGGGACAGGCAGGGGGTACGAGCAGTACTTC,CASSSGTGRGYEQYF
TRBV15,NA,TRBJ1-1,NA,TGTGCCACCAGCAGAGATCCCCGAGATCGACAGAGGGCAGCTTTCTTT,CATSRDPRDRQRAAFF
TRBV7-9,NA,TRBJ2-7,NA,TGTGCCAGCAGCTTGGGCAGGGGTATCTACGAGCAGTACTTC,CASSLGRGIYEQYF
TRBV6-5,NA,TRBJ1-1,NA,TGTGCCAGCAGCAGCAGGCCCGATACTGAAGCTTTCTTT,CASSSRPDTEAFF
TRBV9,TRBD1,TRBJ2-6,NA,TGTGCCAGCAGCCGGGGGACAGGTTTCTCTGGGGCCAACGTCCTGACTTTC,CASSRGTGFSGANVLTF
TRBV7-2,NA,TRBJ2-5,once,TGTGCCAGCAGCTTGGTTGACAGGTCCCAAGAGACCCAGTACTTC,CASSLVDRSQETQYF
TRBV19,NA,TRBJ2-4,NA,TGTGCCAGTAGTATTCCCCCAACGGACATTCAGTACTTC,CASSIPPTDIQYF
TRBV11-3,NA,TRBJ2-1,NA,TGTGCCAGCAGCTTAGATGTGAGGGCCGGGCAGTTCTTC,CASSLDVRAGQFF
TRBV5-1,NA,TRBJ2-3,NA,TGCGCCAGCAGCTTGGCCAGTATGGATACGCAGTATTTT,CASSLASMDTQYF
TRBV5-5,NA,TRBJ2-5,few,TGTGCCAGCACCTTGAGGAGGGGCGGAGAGACCCAGTACTTC,CASTLRRGGETQYF
TRBV6-6,NA,TRBJ2-5,NA,TGTGCCAGCAAGCTGGACGGAGAGACCCAGTACTTC,CASKLDGETQYF
TRBV29-1,TRBD2,TRBJ2-1,once,TGCAGCGTTGTTCCGGGGGGCAATGAGCAGTTCTTC,CSVVPGGNEQFF
TRBV30,TRBD1,TRBJ2-7,NA,TGTGCCTGGAACCGACAGGGATCCTACGAGCAGTACTTC,CAWNRQGSYEQYF
TRBV7-2,TRBD1,TRBJ1-2,NA,TGTGCCAGCAGCTTAGGGACAGGCATAGCCTATGGCTACACCTTC,CASSLGTGIAYGYTF
TRBV28,NA,TRBJ2-7,NA,TGTGCCAGCACCCGGACTAACCGGGAGCAGTACTTC,CASTRTNREQYF
TRBV5-1,NA,TRBJ2-7,NA,TGCGCCAGCAGCTTGGCGGGGGAGCAGTACTTC,CASSLAGEQYF
TRBV10-3,TRBD2,TRBJ2-7,NA,TGTGCCATCGGAAAAGGTCTAGCGGTGACTACGGGCGAGCAGTACTTC,CAIGKGLAVTTGEQYF
TRBV27,TRBD1,TRBJ2-1,NA,TGTGCCAGCAGTTTATCGGCGGACAGGGCATCCTACAATGAGCAGTTCTTC,CASSLSADRASYNEQFF
TRBV6-5,NA,TRBJ2-1,NA,TGTGCCAGCAGACTGGATAGCGGTTCCTACAATGAGCAGTTCTTC,CASRLDSGSYNEQFF
TRBV5-1,TRBD1,TRBJ2-7,NA,TGCGCCAGCACGGGACAGGGGAACGAGCAGTACTTC,CASTGQGNEQYF
TRBV5-4,NA,TRBJ2-5,NA,TGTGCCAGCAGCAAAACAGGGCACGAGACCCAGTACTTC,CASSKTGHETQYF
TRBV28,NA,TRBJ2-2,NA,TGTGCCAGCAATCAGTTCGGGGAGCTGTTTTTT,CASNQFGELFF
TRBV20-1,TRBD1,TRBJ2-7,NA,TGCAGTGCTAAACAGGGGGTCGAGCAGTACTTC,CSAKQGVEQYF
TRBV5-4,TRBD1,TRBJ1-2,NA,TGTGCCAGCAGCTCACAGGGGTGGCCGCAGGGGGGCTACACCTTC,CASSSQGWPQGGYTF
TRBV5-6,TRBD1,TRBJ1-2,few,TGTGCCAGCAGCTCGACAGGGAGGGATACTGGATTCGGCTACACCTTC,CASSSTGRDTGFGYTF
TRBV10-2,NA,TRBJ2-1,NA,TGCGCCAGCGCCCCGGAAAAGGAGCAGTTCTTC,CASAPEKEQFF
TRBV5-1,NA,TRBJ1-1,NA,TGCGCCAGCAGCCGAGGTGCGCAGGGGAACACTGAAGCTTTCTTT,CASSRGAQGNTEAFF
TRBV7-8,NA,TRBJ2-1,NA,TGTGCCAGCAGCTTCGGGGGTACATACAATGAGCAGTTCTTC,CASSFGGTYNEQFF
TRBV5-1,NA,TRBJ2-1,NA,TGCGCCAGCAGCTCCGGGGCAGTTATGTACAATGAGCAGTTCTTC,CASSSGAVMYNEQFF
TRBV7-2,NA,TRBJ1-6,NA,TGTGCCAGCAGCTTAGACATGAGCTCCTATAATTCACCCCTCCACTTT,CASSLDMSSYNSPLHF
TRBV30,NA,TRBJ2-3,NA,TGTGCCTGGAGTCGCACGGGACACAACACAGATACGCAGTATTTT,CAWSRTGHNTDTQYF
TRBV28,NA,TRBJ1-3,NA,TGTGCCAGCAGCCCCTCGGTTGCCGGAAACACCATATATTTT,CASSPSVAGNTIYF
TRBV28,NA,TRBJ1-3,NA,TGTGCCAGCAGTTTAGTAGGGGCACTAAAGTGGGCTTTT,CASSLVGALKWAF
TRBV18,TRBD1,TRBJ1-4,NA,TGTGCCAGCTCACAAGTTCCCAGACAGGGAAGTGAAAAACTGTTTTTT,CASSQVPRQGSEKLFF
TRBV28,TRBD1,TRBJ1-2,NA,TGTGCCAGCAGTCTTGGACAGGGTAACTATGGCTACACCTTC,CASSLGQGNYGYTF
TRBV30,NA,TRBJ2-5,NA,TGTGCCTGGGGGTCCCTGGGAGAGACCCAGTACTTC,CAWGSLGETQYF
TRBV11-2,NA,TRBJ2-5,NA,TGTGCCAGCAGCTATAACCCCGGGACCAAAGAGACCCAGTACTTC,CASSYNPGTKETQYF
TRBV5-1,TRBD2,TRBJ2-3,NA,TGCGCCAGCAGCTCCGGACTAGCGGGGGGCTTCTTCTCTAGCACAGATACGCAGTATTTT,CASSSGLAGGFFSSTDTQYF
TRBV7-3,NA,TRBJ2-1,once,TGTGCCAGCAGCTTACAACAGGGGAGGAACAATGAGCAGTTCTTC,CASSLQQGRNNEQFF
TRBV7-9,NA,TRBJ1-4,NA,TGTGCCAGCAGCTTAGTTCGGGGATCTAATGAAAAACTGTTTTTT,CASSLVRGSNEKLFF
TRBV9,NA,TRBJ1-5,NA,TGTGCCAGCAACACTCAAGGGAACAGGAATCAGCCCCAGCATTTT,CASNTQGNRNQPQHF
TRBV6-1,NA,TRBJ1-2,NA,TGTGCCAGCAGCTCCACCACACTGACAGACGGCTACACCTTC,CASSSTTLTDGYTF
TRBV11-2,NA,TRBJ1-2,NA,TGTGCCAGCAGCCGGCAGGGGAACGGCGGCTACACCTTC,CASSRQGNGGYTF
TRBV18,TRBD1,TRBJ2-7,NA,TGTGCCAGCTCACCCAATCAGGGACAGGTTTACGAGCAGTACTTC,CASSPNQGQVYEQYF